The rows below give T cell receptor beta chains drawn from one sample of a study of blood T cell repertoires in COVID-19. The data were produced by immunoSEQ multiplex PCR, yet TCRdb's version contains in-frame clones alone and is incomplete. The table has 300,000 to 350,000 clones, over 80% seen once. Sequences were obtained from peripheral blood. The receptors originated from a man aged 25 to 45 with COVID-19, enrolled during active disease. Each CDR3 is given with its conserved first and last residue.

J: TRBJ1-2
V: TRBV28
CDR3: CASSMEGRVYTF

J: TRBJ2-7
V: TRBV28
CDR3: CASSPHSEQYF

J: TRBJ2-1
V: TRBV9
CDR3: CASSLSGGVGNEQFF

J: TRBJ1-2
V: TRBV15
CDR3: CATSRAAGNYGYTF

J: TRBJ1-2
V: TRBV20-1
CDR3: CSASTTGNYGYTF

J: TRBJ2-7
V: TRBV4-2
CDR3: CASSSGTGIYEQYF

J: TRBJ2-3
V: TRBV19
CDR3: CASNGGRASFGDTQYF

J: TRBJ2-7
V: TRBV6-5
CDR3: CASRRTSALSDEQYF

J: TRBJ1-4
V: TRBV5-1
CDR3: CASSQGTNEKLFF

J: TRBJ1-2
V: TRBV7-2
CDR3: CASSYPTGKPYGYTF

J: TRBJ2-1
V: TRBV15
CDR3: CATSRDKWGGRNNEQFF

J: TRBJ1-1
V: TRBV9
CDR3: CASSQRTGNTEAFF

J: TRBJ1-5
V: TRBV28
CDR3: CASRGRGASLQPQHF

J: TRBJ1-1
V: TRBV6-1
CDR3: CASSERGGRVTEAFF

J: TRBJ1-1
V: TRBV27
CDR3: CASSRERQIPEAFF

J: TRBJ1-2
V: TRBV28
CDR3: CASTVWAGAGDYGYTF

J: TRBJ2-5
V: TRBV5-4
CDR3: CASKRQGARETQYF

J: TRBJ2-3
V: TRBV7-8
CDR3: CASRVTAGPSTDTQYF

J: TRBJ2-4
V: TRBV28
CDR3: CASSPGTDSKNIQYF

J: TRBJ2-7
V: TRBV28
CDR3: CASNVPGQGKYEQYF

J: TRBJ2-7
V: TRBV18
CDR3: CASSPGQGVYEQYF

J: TRBJ1-6
V: TRBV3-1/TRBV3-2
CDR3: CASSPPGGRDSPLHF

J: TRBJ2-7
V: TRBV10-3
CDR3: CAISVWDSTYEQYF

J: TRBJ1-3
V: TRBV15
CDR3: CATSRDLAGVSSGNTIYF

J: TRBJ1-1
V: TRBV19
CDR3: CASSVRHATEAFF

J: TRBJ1-1
V: TRBV27
CDR3: CASSLRQPSNTEAFF

J: TRBJ2-7
V: TRBV18
CDR3: CASSPLSPGISYEQYF

J: TRBJ2-3
V: TRBV5-1
CDR3: CASSLGLAGGGTDTQYF

J: TRBJ2-3
V: TRBV4-1
CDR3: CASSSQGGDTQYF

J: TRBJ1-2
V: TRBV5-6
CDR3: CASSFQRIPYGYTF

J: TRBJ2-3
V: TRBV6-5
CDR3: CASIDRDYTQYF

J: TRBJ2-3
V: TRBV9
CDR3: CASSVGTGRSTDTQYF

J: TRBJ1-6
V: TRBV5-6
CDR3: CASSWGPPEGSPLHF

J: TRBJ2-3
V: TRBV5-1
CDR3: CASSPRQPTDTQYF

J: TRBJ2-3
V: TRBV27
CDR3: CASSFTSGSFSDTQYF

J: TRBJ2-5
V: TRBV2
CDR3: CASSEGVETQYF

J: TRBJ1-6
V: TRBV3-1/TRBV3-2
CDR3: CASSPRDRGQANSPLHF

J: TRBJ1-1
V: TRBV19
CDR3: CASSPMTGFDTEAFF

J: TRBJ1-1
V: TRBV6-4
CDR3: CASSDRRQGANTEAFF

J: TRBJ1-5
V: TRBV9
CDR3: CASSAGTGPNQPQHF

J: TRBJ1-2
V: TRBV27
CDR3: CASSIRQGLYGYTF

J: TRBJ1-2
V: TRBV28
CDR3: CAAREQGALYGYTF

J: TRBJ2-7
V: TRBV6-4
CDR3: CASSDARVYEQYF

J: TRBJ2-2
V: TRBV19
CDR3: CASSHTVNTGELFF

J: TRBJ1-6
V: TRBV27
CDR3: CASSSQASSYNSPLHF

J: TRBJ2-5
V: TRBV28
CDR3: CAATAGQGRETQYF

J: TRBJ2-1
V: TRBV12-5
CDR3: CASGSGLSGGYNEQFF

J: TRBJ2-7
V: TRBV23-1
CDR3: CADGTPDYEQYF

J: TRBJ2-3
V: TRBV28
CDR3: CASQTSGRVETQYF

J: TRBJ1-2
V: TRBV10-3
CDR3: CAISDGSNYGYTF

J: TRBJ2-7
V: TRBV27
CDR3: CASSHRDRGHEQYF

J: TRBJ1-5
V: TRBV9
CDR3: CASSVGGQGADQPQHF

J: TRBJ2-7
V: TRBV7-9
CDR3: CASSLRVPYEQYF

J: TRBJ2-1
V: TRBV5-5
CDR3: CASSLLDGDEQFF

J: TRBJ2-1
V: TRBV6-4
CDR3: CASSDQAGGLSKEQFF